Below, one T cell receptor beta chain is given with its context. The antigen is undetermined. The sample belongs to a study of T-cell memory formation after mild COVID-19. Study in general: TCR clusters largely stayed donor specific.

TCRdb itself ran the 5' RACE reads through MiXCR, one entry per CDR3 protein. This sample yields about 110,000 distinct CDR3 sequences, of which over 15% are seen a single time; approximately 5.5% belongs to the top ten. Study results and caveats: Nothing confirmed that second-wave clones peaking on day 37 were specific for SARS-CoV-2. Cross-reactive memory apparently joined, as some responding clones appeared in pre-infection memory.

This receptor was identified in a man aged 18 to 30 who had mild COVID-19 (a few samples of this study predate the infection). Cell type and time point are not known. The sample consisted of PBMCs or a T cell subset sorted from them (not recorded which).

CDR3 sequence (DNA): TGTGCCAGCAGTTACTCGAGGGGGCTCGACACCGGGGAGCTGTTTTTT. Translating it yields CASSYSRGLDTGELFF. V usage is TRBV6-5 and J usage is TRBJ2-2, with TRBD1 identical over 7 bases. The CDR3 loop spans 16 amino acids. The V gene's germline CDR1 is MNHEY and CDR2 SVGAGI. The ends lost 0 bases at V and 3 bases at J; junction bases unmatched: 4.